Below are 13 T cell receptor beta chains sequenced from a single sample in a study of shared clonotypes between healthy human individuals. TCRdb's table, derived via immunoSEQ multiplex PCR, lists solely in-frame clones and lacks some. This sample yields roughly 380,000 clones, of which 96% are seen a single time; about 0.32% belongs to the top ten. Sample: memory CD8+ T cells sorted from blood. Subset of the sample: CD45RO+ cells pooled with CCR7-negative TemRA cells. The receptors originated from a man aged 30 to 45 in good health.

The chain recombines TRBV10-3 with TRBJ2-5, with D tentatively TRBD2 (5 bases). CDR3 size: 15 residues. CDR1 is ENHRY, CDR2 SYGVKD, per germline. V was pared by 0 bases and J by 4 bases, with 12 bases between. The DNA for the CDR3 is TGTGCCATCAGTGAGTCGAGGCGAGAGGGAGAGACCCAGTACTTC. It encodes CAISESRREGETQYF.

DNA for the CDR3: TGTGCCAGCAGTGATTCTGGCAAAGTTATCGGGCAGTACTTC. Amino acids: CASSDSGKVIGQYF. The chain links TRBV6-1 to TRBJ2-7, with D unclear. The germline gives CDR1 MNHNS, CDR2 SASEGT. The CDR3 loop spans 14 amino acids. The germline V and J ends were trimmed by 3 bases and 9 bases, with 18 bases remaining between them.

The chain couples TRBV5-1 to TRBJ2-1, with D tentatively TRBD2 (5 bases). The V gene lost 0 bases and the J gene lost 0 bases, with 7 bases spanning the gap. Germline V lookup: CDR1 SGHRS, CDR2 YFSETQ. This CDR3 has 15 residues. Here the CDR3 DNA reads TGCGCCAGCAGCTTGGGACTAAACTCCTACAATGAGCAGTTCTTC. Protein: CASSLGLNSYNEQFF. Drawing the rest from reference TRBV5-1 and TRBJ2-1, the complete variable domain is KAGVTQTPRYLIKTRGQQVTLSCSPISGHRSVSWYQQTPGQGLQFLFEYFSETQRNKGNFPGRFSGRQFSNSRSEMNVSTLELGDSALYLCASSLGLNSYNEQFFGPGTRLTVL.

The CDR3 sequence: CATSGGNQPQHF. CDR3 in DNA: TGTGCCACCTCCGGGGGCAATCAGCCCCAGCATTTT. The J gene is TRBJ1-5, the V gene TRBV28, with D unclear. Germline-derived CDR1 and CDR2 are MDHEN and SYDVKM. This CDR3 has 12 amino acids. Trimming stripped 10 bases from V and 2 bases from J, with 9 bases between.

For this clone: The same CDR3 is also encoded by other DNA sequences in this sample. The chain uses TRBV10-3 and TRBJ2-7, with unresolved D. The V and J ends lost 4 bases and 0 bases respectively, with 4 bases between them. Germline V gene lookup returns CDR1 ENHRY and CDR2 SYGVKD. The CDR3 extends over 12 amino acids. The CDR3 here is CAISGDSYEQYF. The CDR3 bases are TGTGCCATCAGTGGGGACTCCTACGAGCAGTACTTC.

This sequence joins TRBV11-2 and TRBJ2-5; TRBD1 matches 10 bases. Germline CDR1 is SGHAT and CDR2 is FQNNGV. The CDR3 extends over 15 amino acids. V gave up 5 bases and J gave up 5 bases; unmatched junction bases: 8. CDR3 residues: CASSPDRGSSETQYF. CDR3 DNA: TGTGCCAGCAGCCCGGACAGGGGGTCTAGTGAGACCCAGTACTTC. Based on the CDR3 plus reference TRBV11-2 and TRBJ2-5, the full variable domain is EAGVAQSPRYKIIEKRQSVAFWCNPISGHATLYWYQQILGQGPKLLIQFQNNGVVDDSQLPKDRFSAERLKGVDSTLKIQPAKLEDSAVYLCASSPDRGSSETQYFGPGTRLLVL.

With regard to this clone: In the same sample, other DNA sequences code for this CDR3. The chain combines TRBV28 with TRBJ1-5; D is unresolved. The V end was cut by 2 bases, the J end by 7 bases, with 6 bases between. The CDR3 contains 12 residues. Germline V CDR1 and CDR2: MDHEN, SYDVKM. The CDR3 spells CASSLLRQPQHF. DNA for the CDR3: TGTGCCAGCAGTTTACTCAGGCAGCCCCAGCATTTT.

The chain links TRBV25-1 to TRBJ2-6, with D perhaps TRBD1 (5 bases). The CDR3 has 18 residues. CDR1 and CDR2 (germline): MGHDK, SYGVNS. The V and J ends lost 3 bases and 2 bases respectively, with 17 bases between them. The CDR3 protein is CASSDLGQGKAGANVLTF. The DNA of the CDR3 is TGTGCCAGCAGTGATCTCGGGCAGGGCAAAGCTGGGGCCAACGTCCTGACTTTC.

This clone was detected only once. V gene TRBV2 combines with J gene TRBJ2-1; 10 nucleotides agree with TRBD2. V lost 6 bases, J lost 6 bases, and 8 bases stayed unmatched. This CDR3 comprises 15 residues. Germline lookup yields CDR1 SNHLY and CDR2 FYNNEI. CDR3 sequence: CASRKTSGFLNEQFF. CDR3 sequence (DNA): TGTGCCAGCAGGAAGACTAGCGGGTTCCTCAATGAGCAGTTCTTC.

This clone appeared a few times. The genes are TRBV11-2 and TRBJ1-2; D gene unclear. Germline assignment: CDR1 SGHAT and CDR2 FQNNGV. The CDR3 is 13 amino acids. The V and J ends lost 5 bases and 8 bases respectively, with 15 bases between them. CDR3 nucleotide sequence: TGTGCCAGCAGCCCAGCCGGGTCTCGAGGCTACACCTTC. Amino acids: CASSPAGSRGYTF.

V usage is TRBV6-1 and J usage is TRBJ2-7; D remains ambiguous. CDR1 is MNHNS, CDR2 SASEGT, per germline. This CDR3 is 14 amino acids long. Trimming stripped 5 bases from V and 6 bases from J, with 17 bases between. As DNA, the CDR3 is TGTGCCAGCAGTCCCGGACGGAGCTGGGGCGAGCAGTACTTC. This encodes CASSPGRSWGEQYF.

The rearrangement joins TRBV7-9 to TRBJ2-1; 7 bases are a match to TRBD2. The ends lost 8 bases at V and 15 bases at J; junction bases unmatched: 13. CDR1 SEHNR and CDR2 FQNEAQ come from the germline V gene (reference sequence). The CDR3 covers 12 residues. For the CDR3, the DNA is TGTGCCAGCGCCAGTCCGAGCGGGATTTGGTTCTTC. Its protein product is CASASPSGIWFF.

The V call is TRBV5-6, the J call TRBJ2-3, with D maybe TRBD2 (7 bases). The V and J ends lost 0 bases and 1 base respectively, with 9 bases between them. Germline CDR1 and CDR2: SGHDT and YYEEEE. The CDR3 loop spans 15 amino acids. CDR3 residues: CASSLAGGRTDTQYF. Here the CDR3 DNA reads TGTGCCAGCAGCTTGGCCGGGGGGCGCACAGATACGCAGTATTTT.